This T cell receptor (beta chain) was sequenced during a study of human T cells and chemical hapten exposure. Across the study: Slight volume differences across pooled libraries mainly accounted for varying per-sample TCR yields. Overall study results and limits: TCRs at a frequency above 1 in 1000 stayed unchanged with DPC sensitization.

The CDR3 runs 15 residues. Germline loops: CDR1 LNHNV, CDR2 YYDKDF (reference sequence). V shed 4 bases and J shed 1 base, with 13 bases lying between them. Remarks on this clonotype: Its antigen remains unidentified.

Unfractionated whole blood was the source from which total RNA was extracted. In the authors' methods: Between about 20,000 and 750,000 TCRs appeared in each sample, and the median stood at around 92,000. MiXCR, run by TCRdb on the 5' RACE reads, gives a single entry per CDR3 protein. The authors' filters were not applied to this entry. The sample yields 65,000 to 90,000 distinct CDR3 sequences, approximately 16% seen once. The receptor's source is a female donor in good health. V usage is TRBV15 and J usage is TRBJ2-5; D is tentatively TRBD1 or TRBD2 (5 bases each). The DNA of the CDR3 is TGTGCCACCAGCACCCTCGACGGGGCCCAAGAGACCCAGTACTTC. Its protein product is CATSTLDGAQETQYF.